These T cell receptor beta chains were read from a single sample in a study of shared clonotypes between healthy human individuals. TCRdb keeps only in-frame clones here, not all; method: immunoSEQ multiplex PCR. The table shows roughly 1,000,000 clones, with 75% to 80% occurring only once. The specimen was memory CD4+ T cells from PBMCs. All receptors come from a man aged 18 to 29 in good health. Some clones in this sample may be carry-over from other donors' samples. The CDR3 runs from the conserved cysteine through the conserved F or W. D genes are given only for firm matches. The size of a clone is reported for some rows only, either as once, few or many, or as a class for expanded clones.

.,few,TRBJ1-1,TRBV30,CAWSLTDMNTEAFF,TGTGCCTGGAGTTTAACAGATATGAACACTGAAGCTTTCTTT
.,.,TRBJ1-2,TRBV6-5,CAIRTADNYGYTF,TGTGCCATCAGGACAGCAGATAACTATGGCTACACCTTC
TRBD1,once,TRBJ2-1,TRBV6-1,CASYRDRGAYNEQFF,TGTGCCAGCTACCGGGACAGGGGGGCCTACAATGAGCAGTTCTTC
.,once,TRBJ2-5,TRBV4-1,CASSQGAMETQYF,TGCGCCAGCAGCCAAGGAGCAATGGAGACCCAGTACTTC
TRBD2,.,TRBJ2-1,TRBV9,CASSPRTSGEQFF,TGTGCCAGCAGCCCGCGGACTAGCGGGGAGCAGTTCTTC
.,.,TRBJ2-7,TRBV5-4,CASSLPEGDYEQYF,TGTGCCAGCAGCTTGCCCGAAGGGGACTACGAGCAGTACTTC
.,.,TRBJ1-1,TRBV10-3,CAISNPETLNTEAFF,TGTGCCATCAGTAACCCCGAGACACTGAACACTGAAGCTTTCTTT
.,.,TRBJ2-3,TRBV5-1,CASSLISGVSTDTQYF,TGCGCCAGCAGCTTGATTTCGGGAGTCTCCACAGATACGCAGTATTTT
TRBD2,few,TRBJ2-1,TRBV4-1,CASTRTSGRAKVGEQFF,TGCGCCAGCACCCGGACTAGCGGGAGGGCCAAGGTTGGGGAGCAGTTCTTC
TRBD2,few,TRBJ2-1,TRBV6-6,CASSYGLAGNNEQFF,TGTGCCAGCAGTTACGGGCTAGCGGGAAACAATGAGCAGTTCTTC
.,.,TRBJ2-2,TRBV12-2,CASRSNIVSSGNTGELFF,TGTGCAAGTCGCTCTAACATAGTTAGCAGTGGGAACACCGGGGAGCTGTTTTTT
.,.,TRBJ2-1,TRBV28,CASTPGGADHYNEQFF,TGTGCCAGCACCCCCGGAGGGGCGGACCACTACAATGAGCAGTTCTTC
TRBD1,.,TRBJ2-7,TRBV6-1,CASSVGTGAHYEQYF,TGTGCCAGCAGTGTTGGGACAGGGGCCCACTACGAGCAGTACTTC
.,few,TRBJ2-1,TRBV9,CASSVEQYNEQFF,TGTGCCAGCAGCGTAGAACAGTACAATGAGCAGTTCTTC
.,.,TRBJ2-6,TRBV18,CASSPLQGSGANVLTF,TGTGCCAGCTCACCGCTTCAGGGCTCTGGGGCCAACGTCCTGACTTTC
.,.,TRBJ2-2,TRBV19,CASSIPYTGELFF,TGTGCCAGTAGTATCCCCTACACCGGGGAGCTGTTTTTT
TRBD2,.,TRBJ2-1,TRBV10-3,CAISAVAGGHNEQFF,TGTGCCATCAGTGCCGTAGCGGGAGGTCACAATGAGCAGTTCTTC
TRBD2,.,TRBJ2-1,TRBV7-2,CASSRTSVYLNEQFF,TGTGCCAGCAGCCGGACTAGCGTTTACCTTAATGAGCAGTTCTTC
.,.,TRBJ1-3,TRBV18,CASSPNPGQLFSGNTIYF,TGTGCCAGCTCACCCAACCCGGGACAACTATTCTCTGGAAACACCATATATTTT
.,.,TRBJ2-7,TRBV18,CASSLRQGSSYEQYF,TGTGCCAGCTCACTAAGGCAGGGTAGCTCCTACGAGCAGTACTTC
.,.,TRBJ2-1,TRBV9,CASSWTHGTEQFF,TGTGCCAGCAGCTGGACCCACGGAACCGAACAGTTCTTC
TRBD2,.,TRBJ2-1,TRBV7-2,CASSLVGSSGTYNEQFF,TGTGCCAGCAGCTTAGTAGGTTCTAGCGGCACCTACAATGAGCAGTTCTTC
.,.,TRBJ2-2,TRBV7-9,CASSLETYTGELFF,TGTGCCAGCAGCTTAGAAACCTATACCGGGGAGCTGTTTTTT
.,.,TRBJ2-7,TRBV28,CASSKYEQYF,TGTGCCAGCAGTAAGTACGAGCAGTACTTC
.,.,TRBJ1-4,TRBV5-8,CASSFGQMNEKLFF,TGTGCCAGCAGCTTCGGACAGATGAATGAAAAACTGTTTTTT
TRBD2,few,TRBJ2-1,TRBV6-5,CASSLGLAGEQFF,TGTGCCAGCAGTTTAGGACTAGCGGGTGAGCAGTTCTTC
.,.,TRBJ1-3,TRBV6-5,CASSSRSSGNTIYF,TGTGCCAGCAGTTCGAGGAGCTCTGGAAACACCATATATTTT
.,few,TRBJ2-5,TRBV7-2,CASSLPRGETQYF,TGTGCCAGCAGCTTACCCCGGGGGGAGACCCAGTACTTC
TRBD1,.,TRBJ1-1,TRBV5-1,CASSLEGQGGTEAFF,TGCGCCAGCAGCTTGGAGGGACAGGGAGGCACTGAAGCTTTCTTT
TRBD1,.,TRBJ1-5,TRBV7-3,CASSTGANQPQHF,TGTGCCAGCAGTACAGGGGCAAATCAGCCCCAGCATTTT
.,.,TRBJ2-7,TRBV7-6,CASSRTAYEQYF,TGTGCCAGCAGCCGGACAGCCTACGAGCAGTACTTC
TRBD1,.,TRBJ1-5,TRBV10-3,CAISERQGASNQPQHF,TGTGCCATCAGTGAGAGGCAGGGGGCAAGCAATCAGCCCCAGCATTTT
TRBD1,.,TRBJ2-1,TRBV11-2,CASSPDRGEQFF,TGTGCCAGCAGCCCGGACAGGGGCGAGCAGTTCTTC
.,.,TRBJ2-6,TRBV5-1,CASRDTSGANVLTF,TGCGCCAGCAGAGACACCTCTGGGGCCAACGTCCTGACTTTC
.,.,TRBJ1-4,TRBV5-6,CASSLGTPNEKLFF,TGTGCCAGCAGCTTGGGGACCCCTAATGAAAAACTGTTTTTT
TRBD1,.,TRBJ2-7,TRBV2,CASRDRELSEQYF,TGTGCCAGCAGGGACAGGGAATTGAGCGAGCAGTACTTC
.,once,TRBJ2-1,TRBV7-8,CASSFGTWGSYNEQFF,TGTGCCAGCAGCTTTGGGACTTGGGGTTCCTACAATGAGCAGTTCTTC
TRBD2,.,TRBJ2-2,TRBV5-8,CASSLGLAGKLTGELFF,TGTGCCAGCAGCTTGGGACTAGCGGGAAAACTCACCGGGGAGCTGTTTTTT
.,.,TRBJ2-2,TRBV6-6,CASRWEARPTGELFF,TGTGCCAGCAGATGGGAAGCTCGCCCCACCGGGGAGCTGTTTTTT
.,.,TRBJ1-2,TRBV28,CASSPGQGGGYTF,TGTGCCAGCAGTCCAGGACAAGGTGGTGGCTACACCTTC
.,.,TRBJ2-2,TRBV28,CASGRGNTGELFF,TGTGCCAGCGGCCGGGGGAACACCGGGGAGCTGTTTTTT
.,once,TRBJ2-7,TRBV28,CASRIGGASYEQYF,TGTGCCAGCAGGATTGGGGGAGCGTCCTACGAGCAGTACTTC
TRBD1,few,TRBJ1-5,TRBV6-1,CASSEGDRGDQPQHF,TGTGCCAGCAGTGAAGGGGACAGGGGGGATCAGCCCCAGCATTTT
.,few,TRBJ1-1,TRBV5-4,CASSLEAGLNTEAFF,TGTGCCAGCAGCTTGGAGGCGGGGTTGAACACTGAAGCTTTCTTT
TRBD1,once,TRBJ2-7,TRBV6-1,CASSTIGTGGYEQYF,TGTGCCAGCAGCACCATCGGGACAGGAGGTTACGAGCAGTACTTC
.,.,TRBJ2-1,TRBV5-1,CASSKAASSYNEQFF,TGCGCCAGCAGCAAGGCGGCGAGCTCCTACAATGAGCAGTTCTTC
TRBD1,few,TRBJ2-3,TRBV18,CASSQQGHGTDTQYF,TGTGCCAGCTCTCAACAGGGGCATGGCACAGATACGCAGTATTTT
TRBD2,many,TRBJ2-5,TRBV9,CASSPTGTSFETQYF,TGTGCCAGCAGCCCCACGGGGACTAGCTTTGAGACCCAGTACTTC
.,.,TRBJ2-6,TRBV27,CASNGRAGGANVLTF,TGTGCCAGCAATGGCAGGGCGGGGGGGGCCAACGTCCTGACTTTC
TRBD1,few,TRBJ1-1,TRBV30,CAWKTDRGPAFF,TGTGCCTGGAAGACCGACAGGGGGCCAGCTTTCTTT
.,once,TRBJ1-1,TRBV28,CASISSTGRTEAFF,TGTGCCAGCATTTCTTCTACAGGGCGCACTGAAGCTTTCTTT
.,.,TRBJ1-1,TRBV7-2,CASSLVAGAPEAFF,TGTGCCAGCAGCTTAGTCGCGGGGGCGCCCGAAGCTTTCTTT
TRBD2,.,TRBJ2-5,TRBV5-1,CASSLGLAAKETQYF,TGCGCCAGCAGCTTGGGACTAGCGGCTAAAGAGACCCAGTACTTC
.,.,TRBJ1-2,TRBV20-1,CSANLAYGYTF,TGCAGTGCTAATCTCGCCTATGGCTACACCTTC
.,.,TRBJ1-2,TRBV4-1,CASSQGVSSDYGYTF,TGCGCCAGCAGCCAAGGGGTCTCCTCCGATTATGGCTACACCTTC
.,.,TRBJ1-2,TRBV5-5,CASSSSGYYGYTF,TGTGCCAGCAGCTCATCCGGCTACTATGGCTACACCTTC
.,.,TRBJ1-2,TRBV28,CASSLSGDHGYTF,TGTGCCAGCAGTTTATCAGGGGACCATGGCTACACCTTC
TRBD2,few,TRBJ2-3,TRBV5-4,CASSPGGRDPSTDTQYF,TGTGCCAGCAGCCCGGGGGGTAGGGATCCTAGCACAGATACGCAGTATTTT
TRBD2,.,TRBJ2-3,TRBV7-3,CASSTRSGRRGDTQYF,TGTGCCAGCAGCACAAGAAGCGGGAGGAGAGGGGATACGCAGTATTTT